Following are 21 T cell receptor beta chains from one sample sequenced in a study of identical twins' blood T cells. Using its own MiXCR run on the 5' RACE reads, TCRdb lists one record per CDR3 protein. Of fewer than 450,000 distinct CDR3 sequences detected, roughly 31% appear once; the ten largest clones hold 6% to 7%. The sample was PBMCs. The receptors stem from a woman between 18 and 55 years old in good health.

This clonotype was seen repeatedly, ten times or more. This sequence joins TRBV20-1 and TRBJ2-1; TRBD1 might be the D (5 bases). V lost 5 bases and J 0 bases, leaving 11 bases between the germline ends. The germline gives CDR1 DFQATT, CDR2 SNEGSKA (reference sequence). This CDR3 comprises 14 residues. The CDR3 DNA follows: TGCAGTGCTCTCTGGGGCCGCTCCTACAATGAGCAGTTCTTC. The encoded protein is CSALWGRSYNEQFF.

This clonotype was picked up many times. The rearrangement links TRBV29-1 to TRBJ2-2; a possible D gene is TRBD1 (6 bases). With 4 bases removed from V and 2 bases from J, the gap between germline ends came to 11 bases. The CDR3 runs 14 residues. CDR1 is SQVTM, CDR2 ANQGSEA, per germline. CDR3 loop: CSVAGTLNTGELFF. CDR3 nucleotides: TGCAGCGTTGCCGGGACACTTAACACCGGGGAGCTGTTTTTT.

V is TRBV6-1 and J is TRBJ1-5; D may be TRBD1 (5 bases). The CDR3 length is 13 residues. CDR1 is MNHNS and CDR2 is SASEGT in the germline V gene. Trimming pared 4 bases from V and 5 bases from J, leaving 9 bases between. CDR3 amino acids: CASSVTGDQPQHF. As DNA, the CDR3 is TGTGCCAGCAGTGTTACAGGTGATCAGCCCCAGCATTTT.

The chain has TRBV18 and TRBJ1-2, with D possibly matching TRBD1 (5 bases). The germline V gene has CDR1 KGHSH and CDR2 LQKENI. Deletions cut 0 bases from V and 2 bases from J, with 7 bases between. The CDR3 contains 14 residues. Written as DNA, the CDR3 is TGTGCCAGCTCACCACCGGGGCAGAACTATGGCTACACCTTC. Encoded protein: CASSPPGQNYGYTF.

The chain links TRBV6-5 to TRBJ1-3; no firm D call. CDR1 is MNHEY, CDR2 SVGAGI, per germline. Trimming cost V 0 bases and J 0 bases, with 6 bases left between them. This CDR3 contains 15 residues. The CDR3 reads CASSYSTSSGNTIYF. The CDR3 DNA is TGTGCCAGCAGTTACTCGACGAGCTCTGGAAACACCATATATTTT.

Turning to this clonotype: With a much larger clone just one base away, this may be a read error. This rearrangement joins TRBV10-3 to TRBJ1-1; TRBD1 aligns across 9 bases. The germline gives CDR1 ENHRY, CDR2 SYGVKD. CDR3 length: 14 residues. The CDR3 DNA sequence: TGTGCCATCAGTGGTAGGGACAGGGTGACTGGAGCTTTCTTT. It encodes CAISGRDRVTGAFF.

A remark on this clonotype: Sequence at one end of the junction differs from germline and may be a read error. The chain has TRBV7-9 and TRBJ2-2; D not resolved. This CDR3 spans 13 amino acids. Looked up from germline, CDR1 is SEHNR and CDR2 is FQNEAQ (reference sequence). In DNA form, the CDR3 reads TGTGCCAACAGCTACGGGAACACCGGGGAGCTGTTTTTT. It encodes CANSYGNTGELFF.

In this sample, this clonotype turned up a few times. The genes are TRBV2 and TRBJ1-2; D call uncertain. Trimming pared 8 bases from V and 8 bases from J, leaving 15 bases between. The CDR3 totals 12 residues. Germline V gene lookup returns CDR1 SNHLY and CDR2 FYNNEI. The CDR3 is CASPYALSGYTF. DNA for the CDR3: TGTGCCAGCCCGTATGCACTTTCGGGCTACACCTTC.

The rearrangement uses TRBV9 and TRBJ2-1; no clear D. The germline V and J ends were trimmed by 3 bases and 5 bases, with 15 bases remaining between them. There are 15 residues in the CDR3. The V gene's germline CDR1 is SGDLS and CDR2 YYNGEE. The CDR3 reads CASSAPLGRNNEQFF. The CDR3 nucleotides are TGTGCCAGCAGCGCGCCCCTCGGGCGTAACAATGAGCAGTTCTTC.

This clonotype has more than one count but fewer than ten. CDR3 sequence (DNA): TGCGCCAGCAGCCAAGAAGCGGGGATTGAAGGAAAACTGTTTTTT. Encoded protein: CASSQEAGIEGKLFF. J is TRBJ1-4 and V is TRBV4-1; D gene unclear. Per the germline V gene, CDR1 is MGHRA and CDR2 is YSYEKL. Trimming cost V 0 bases and J 10 bases, with 15 bases left between them. CDR3 size: 15 residues.

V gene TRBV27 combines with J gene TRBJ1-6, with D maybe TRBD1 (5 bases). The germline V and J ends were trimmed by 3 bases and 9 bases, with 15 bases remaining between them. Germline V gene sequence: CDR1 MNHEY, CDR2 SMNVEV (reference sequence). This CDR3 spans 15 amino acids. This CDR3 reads CASSFFGAEISPLHF. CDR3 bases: TGTGCCAGCAGTTTCTTCGGGGCGGAGATTTCACCCCTCCACTTT.

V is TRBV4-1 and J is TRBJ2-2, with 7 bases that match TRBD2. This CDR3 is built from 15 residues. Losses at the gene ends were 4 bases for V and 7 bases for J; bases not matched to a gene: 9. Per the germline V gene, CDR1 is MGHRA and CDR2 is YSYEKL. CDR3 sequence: CASSPGLVAGGELFF. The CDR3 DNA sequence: TGCGCCAGCAGCCCCGGACTAGTCGCTGGCGGGGAGCTGTTTTTT.

This chain's CDR3 is CASSLNSANQPQHF. The CDR3 bases are TGTGCCAGCAGCTTAAACAGTGCCAATCAGCCCCAGCATTTT. The gene calls are TRBV11-2 and TRBJ1-5; D unclear. The CDR3 has 14 amino acids. Germline values: CDR1 SGHAT, CDR2 FQNNGV. V lost 2 bases to trimming and J lost 3 bases, with 8 bases between them.

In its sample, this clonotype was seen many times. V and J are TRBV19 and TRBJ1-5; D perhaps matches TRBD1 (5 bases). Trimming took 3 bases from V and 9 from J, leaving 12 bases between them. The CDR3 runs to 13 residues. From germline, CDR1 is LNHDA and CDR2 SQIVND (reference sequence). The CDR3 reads CASSIRQRGPQHF. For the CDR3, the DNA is TGTGCCAGTAGTATCAGGCAGAGGGGGCCCCAGCATTTT. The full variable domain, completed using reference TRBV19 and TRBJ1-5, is DGGITQSPKYLFRKEGQNVTLSCEQNLNHDAMYWYRQDPGQGLRLIYYSQIVNDFQKGDIAEGYSVSREKKESFPLTVTSAQKNPTAFYLCASSIRQRGPQHFGDGTRLSIL.

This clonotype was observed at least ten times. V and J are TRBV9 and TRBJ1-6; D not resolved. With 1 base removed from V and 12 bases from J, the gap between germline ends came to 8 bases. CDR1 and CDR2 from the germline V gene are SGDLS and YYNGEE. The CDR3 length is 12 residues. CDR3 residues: CASSVSGRPLHF. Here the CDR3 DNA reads TGTGCCAGCAGCGTATCAGGAAGACCCCTCCACTTT.

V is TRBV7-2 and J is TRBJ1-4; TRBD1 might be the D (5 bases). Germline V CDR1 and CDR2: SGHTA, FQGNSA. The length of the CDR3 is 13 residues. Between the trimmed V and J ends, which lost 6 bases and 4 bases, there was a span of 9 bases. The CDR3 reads CASRIGVNEKLFF. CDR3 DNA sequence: TGTGCCAGCAGAATAGGGGTTAATGAAAAACTGTTTTTT.

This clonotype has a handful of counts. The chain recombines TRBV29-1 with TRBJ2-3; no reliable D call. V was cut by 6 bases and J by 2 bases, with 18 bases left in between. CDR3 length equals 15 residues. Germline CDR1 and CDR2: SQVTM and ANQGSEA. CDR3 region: CSVSPSLFNTDTQYF. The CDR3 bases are TGCAGCGTCTCACCCAGCCTGTTTAACACAGATACGCAGTATTTT.

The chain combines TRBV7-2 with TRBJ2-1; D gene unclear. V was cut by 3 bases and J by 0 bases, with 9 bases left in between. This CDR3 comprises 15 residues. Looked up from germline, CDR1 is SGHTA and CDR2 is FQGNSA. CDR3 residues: CASSFYPSSYNEQFF. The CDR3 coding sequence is TGTGCCAGCAGCTTTTATCCTAGCTCCTACAATGAGCAGTTCTTC. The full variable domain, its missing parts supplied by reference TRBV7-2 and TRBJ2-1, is GAGVSQSPSNKVTEKGKDVELRCDPISGHTALYWYRQSLGQGLEFLIYFQGNSAPDKSGLPSDRFSAERTGGSVSTLTIQRTQQEDSAVYLCASSFYPSSYNEQFFGPGTRLTVL.

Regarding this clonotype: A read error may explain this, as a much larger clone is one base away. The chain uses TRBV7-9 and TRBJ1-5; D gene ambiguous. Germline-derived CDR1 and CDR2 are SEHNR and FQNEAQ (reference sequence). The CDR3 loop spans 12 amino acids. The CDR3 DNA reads TGTGCCAGCAGCTTAGCCCAAGGGCCCCGGCATTTT. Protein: CASSLAQGPRHF.

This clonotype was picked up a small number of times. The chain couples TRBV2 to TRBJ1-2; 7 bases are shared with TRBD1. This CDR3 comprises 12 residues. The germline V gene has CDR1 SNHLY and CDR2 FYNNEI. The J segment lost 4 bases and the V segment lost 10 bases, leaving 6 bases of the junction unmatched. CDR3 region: CAIPTGTYGYTF. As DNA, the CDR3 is TGTGCCATCCCGACAGGGACCTATGGCTACACCTTC.

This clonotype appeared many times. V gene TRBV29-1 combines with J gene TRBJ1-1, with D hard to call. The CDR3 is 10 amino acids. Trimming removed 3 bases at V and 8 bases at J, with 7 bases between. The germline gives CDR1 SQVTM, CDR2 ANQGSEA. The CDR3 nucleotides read TGCAGCGTTGACGGCAGCGAAGCTTTCTTT. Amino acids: CSVDGSEAFF.